The source of this TCR beta chain is a study of blood T cell repertoires in COVID-19 (dated by TCRdb to 2020 to 2022). In terms of the full investigation: Samples covering the acute and convalescent phases of COVID-19 were provided by collaborators in the United States, Italy and Spain. Subjects who had been exposed to COVID-19, were actively infected with it, or had recovered from it provided the deeply sampled blood TCRbeta repertoires that made up the dataset. The repertoires were released in a freely available public database meant as a resource for research on the immune response to SARS-CoV-2. HLA class I and class II types, where available, came from metadata supplied by the sample provider rather than from assay-based typing. The samples were drawn from the first 160 participants of the ongoing ImmuneRACE study and from 1,254 subjects provided by 6 global collaborators. A de-identified subject ID, COVID-19 status, age in years and sex were almost always included in the sample metadata. The material from the prospective study consisted of cDNA or gDNA derived from T cells, B-cell-depleted T cells, or PBMCs. What the authors observed across the whole study: The amount of clinical and demographic metadata varied by source and participant and was provided uncurated.

Whole blood was collected in K2EDTA tubes by collaborating institutions according to the institutions' own protocols. Collaborator samples were shipped for TCRbeta analysis as frozen whole blood, isolated PBMCs, or DNA extracted from either sample type. Comments on this clone: This receptor's antigen is unknown. The record has no base qualities; no much larger clone is one base away.

The CDR3, cysteine through phenylalanine, is 14 amino acids long. The only DNA kept is the CDR3, 42 bases in frame from the first base. V drops 2 bases and J drops 2 bases, leaving 7 bases in between. Per the germline V gene, KGHSH is the CDR1 and LQKENI is the CDR2. The immunoSEQ Assay, a bias-controlled multiplex PCR, was used to amplify TCRbeta CDR3 regions from genomic DNA. For the original study's pipeline: Nucleated cell counts per sample were estimated from amplification of reference gene primers within the assay. Sequence reads were collapsed and filtered to measure the absolute abundance of every unique TCRbeta CDR3 rearrangement. Productive Simpson clonality was computed per sample as the square root of Simpson's diversity index over productive rearrangements. The table comes from immuneACCESS by way of TCRdb, which keeps in-frame sequences with V and J called. Part of the clones is missing from these tables; in studies checked, under half for an unresolved V gene and the rest for unknown reasons. D and trimming were read from the DNA, whereas the V and J calls and clone size are those reported in that table. Here the sample has more than 110,000 clones; approximately 90% occur a single time. The top ten clonotypes cover just under 3% of the sample.

The rearranged segments are TRBV18 and TRBJ1-3; the D gene identity is not certain. The clonotype originates from a man aged 60 to 75 with active or convalescent COVID-19. The source material was peripheral blood. The bases read TGTGCCAGCTCACCAGGGCAGACTGGAAACACCATATATTTT. Its protein reads: CASSPGQTGNTIYF.